These T cell receptor beta chains were read from a single sample in a study of blood T cell repertoires in COVID-19. TCRdb's table, derived via immunoSEQ multiplex PCR, lists solely in-frame clones and lacks some. The table lists hundreds of thousands of clones, 82% of them singletons. Sequencing was carried out using peripheral blood. These receptors came from a woman over 75 with acute or convalescent COVID-19. CDR3s include the opening cysteine and the closing phenylalanine or tryptophan. D genes are given only for firm matches. Expanded clones get a size class; other rows say once, few or many, or leave the size out.

clone size: NA
D gene: NA
J gene: TRBJ1-4
V gene: TRBV7-5
CDR3 DNA: TGTGCCAGAAGCTTAGGAACTTACAGGGGTAATGAAAAACTGTTTTTT
CDR3 protein: CARSLGTYRGNEKLFF

clone size: NA
D gene: NA
J gene: TRBJ1-2
V gene: TRBV7-9
CDR3 DNA: TGTGCCAGCAGCTCGGACTTTTACTACACCTTC
CDR3 protein: CASSSDFYYTF

clone size: NA
D gene: NA
J gene: TRBJ1-2
V gene: TRBV5-1
CDR3 DNA: TGCGCCAGCAGCGATACGGGATCTAACTATGGCTACACCTTC
CDR3 protein: CASSDTGSNYGYTF

clone size: NA
D gene: NA
J gene: TRBJ1-5
V gene: TRBV15
CDR3 DNA: TGTGCCACCAGCAGACAGTCAACTCAGCCCCAGCATTTT
CDR3 protein: CATSRQSTQPQHF

clone size: NA
D gene: NA
J gene: TRBJ1-5
V gene: TRBV6-5
CDR3 DNA: TGTGCCAGCAGTTACTCGAATATTGGCCAGCCCCAGCATTTT
CDR3 protein: CASSYSNIGQPQHF

clone size: NA
D gene: NA
J gene: TRBJ2-2
V gene: TRBV5-6
CDR3 DNA: TGTGCCAGCAGCTTGGGCACGGGGGGCTTTGGGGAGCTGTTTTTT
CDR3 protein: CASSLGTGGFGELFF

clone size: NA
D gene: NA
J gene: TRBJ2-7
V gene: TRBV6-6
CDR3 DNA: TGTGCCAGCAGTTACCATGGGACTGAGTACTACGAGCAGTACTTC
CDR3 protein: CASSYHGTEYYEQYF

clone size: NA
D gene: NA
J gene: TRBJ1-1
V gene: TRBV9
CDR3 DNA: TGTGCCAGCAGCGTAGAACCAGGGCCGGACACTGAAGCTTTCTTT
CDR3 protein: CASSVEPGPDTEAFF

clone size: once
D gene: NA
J gene: TRBJ2-7
V gene: TRBV5-1
CDR3 DNA: TGCGCCAGCAGCAGGTTGGACACTCTCAGCTCCTACGAGCAGTACTTC
CDR3 protein: CASSRLDTLSSYEQYF

clone size: NA
D gene: TRBD2
J gene: TRBJ2-1
V gene: TRBV7-3
CDR3 DNA: TGTGCCAGCAGCCGTAGCGGGGGCAGCTACAATGAGCAGTTCTTC
CDR3 protein: CASSRSGGSYNEQFF

clone size: once
D gene: TRBD1
J gene: TRBJ1-4
V gene: TRBV19
CDR3 DNA: TGTGCCAGTAGTGACCCAGGACAGGGGGTCACAAGTGAAAAACTGTTTTTT
CDR3 protein: CASSDPGQGVTSEKLFF

clone size: NA
D gene: TRBD2
J gene: TRBJ2-7
V gene: TRBV18
CDR3 DNA: TGTGCCAGCTCTCCGAGCGGGGGGTACTACGAGCAGTACTTC
CDR3 protein: CASSPSGGYYEQYF

clone size: few
D gene: NA
J gene: TRBJ1-2
V gene: TRBV19
CDR3 DNA: TGTGCCAGTAGTATAGCGCGGCAGAGCCTTAACTATGGCTACACCTTC
CDR3 protein: CASSIARQSLNYGYTF

clone size: NA
D gene: NA
J gene: TRBJ1-2
V gene: TRBV12-3/TRBV12-4
CDR3 DNA: TGTGCCAGCAGCTTGGTCTACAGCTATGGCTACACCTTC
CDR3 protein: CASSLVYSYGYTF

clone size: NA
D gene: TRBD2
J gene: TRBJ2-1
V gene: TRBV7-3
CDR3 DNA: TGTGCCAGCAGCTTACGCGGGGGAAGCGACAATGAGCAGTTCTTC
CDR3 protein: CASSLRGGSDNEQFF

clone size: NA
D gene: TRBD1
J gene: TRBJ1-1
V gene: TRBV6-2/TRBV6-3
CDR3 DNA: TGTGCCAGCAGCCGCCCGACAGGGAGATTTACTGAAGCTTTCTTT
CDR3 protein: CASSRPTGRFTEAFF

clone size: NA
D gene: NA
J gene: TRBJ1-3
V gene: TRBV2
CDR3 DNA: TGTGCCAGCAGTGAAGCTCAGGTCTCTGGAAACACCATATATTTT
CDR3 protein: CASSEAQVSGNTIYF

clone size: NA
D gene: TRBD1
J gene: TRBJ1-3
V gene: TRBV27
CDR3 DNA: TGTGCCAGCGGTCAGACAGGGGGGTCTGGAAACACCATATATTTT
CDR3 protein: CASGQTGGSGNTIYF

clone size: NA
D gene: TRBD1
J gene: TRBJ2-3
V gene: TRBV5-4
CDR3 DNA: TGTGCCAGCAGCTTTGGACAGGGCACAGATACGCAGTATTTT
CDR3 protein: CASSFGQGTDTQYF

clone size: NA
D gene: TRBD1
J gene: TRBJ2-2
V gene: TRBV13
CDR3 DNA: TGTGCCAGCAGCTCGGGGTCAACAGGGGGCCTAAACACCGGGGAGCTGTTTTTT
CDR3 protein: CASSSGSTGGLNTGELFF

clone size: NA
D gene: NA
J gene: TRBJ2-5
V gene: TRBV3-1/TRBV3-2
CDR3 DNA: TGTGCCAGCAGCCAAGCCCGTTTGGAGACCCAGTACTTC
CDR3 protein: CASSQARLETQYF

clone size: NA
D gene: TRBD1
J gene: TRBJ1-2
V gene: TRBV7-3
CDR3 DNA: TGTGCCAGCAAAGGACAGGGAGACGGGAAGTCACCTTATGGCTACACCTTC
CDR3 protein: CASKGQGDGKSPYGYTF

clone size: NA
D gene: NA
J gene: TRBJ2-3
V gene: TRBV13
CDR3 DNA: TGTGCCAGCAGCCCGCCGGCCGGGACTCAACAAGATACGCAGTATTTT
CDR3 protein: CASSPPAGTQQDTQYF

clone size: NA
D gene: NA
J gene: TRBJ1-1
V gene: TRBV19
CDR3 DNA: TGTGCCAGTAGTATCCCAGACAGTGGTTGGACTGAAGCTTTCTTT
CDR3 protein: CASSIPDSGWTEAFF

clone size: NA
D gene: NA
J gene: TRBJ1-2
V gene: TRBV6-2/TRBV6-3
CDR3 DNA: TGTGCCAGCAGTTATGACATTACTAACTATGGCTACACCTTC
CDR3 protein: CASSYDITNYGYTF

clone size: NA
D gene: TRBD1
J gene: TRBJ1-2
V gene: TRBV28
CDR3 DNA: TGTGCCAGCAGTCAGGGGGCGCAGGAGATCTCTGGCTACACCTTC
CDR3 protein: CASSQGAQEISGYTF

clone size: NA
D gene: TRBD1
J gene: TRBJ1-2
V gene: TRBV28
CDR3 DNA: TGTGCCAGCAGTTTAGGGACAGGGGGCGATGGCTACACCTTC
CDR3 protein: CASSLGTGGDGYTF

clone size: NA
D gene: NA
J gene: TRBJ2-2
V gene: TRBV27
CDR3 DNA: TGTGCCAGCAGTTTCCCTCCGGGACACTCCGGTACCGGGGAGCTGTTTTTT
CDR3 protein: CASSFPPGHSGTGELFF

clone size: few
D gene: NA
J gene: TRBJ1-1
V gene: TRBV7-2
CDR3 DNA: TGTGCCAGCAGCTTCTCCGACGGCGGCACTGAAGCTTTCTTT
CDR3 protein: CASSFSDGGTEAFF

clone size: NA
D gene: NA
J gene: TRBJ2-7
V gene: TRBV2
CDR3 DNA: TGTGCCAGCACAGGCGTTAGCTACGAGCAGTACTTC
CDR3 protein: CASTGVSYEQYF

clone size: NA
D gene: NA
J gene: TRBJ2-7
V gene: TRBV5-6
CDR3 DNA: TGTGCCAGCAGCTCACAGGGTTTGGGGCGGTACTTC
CDR3 protein: CASSSQGLGRYF

clone size: once
D gene: TRBD1
J gene: TRBJ1-1
V gene: TRBV7-9
CDR3 DNA: TGTGCCAGCAGCTTAGAGGGGACAGGGGTTTATGAAGCTTTCTTT
CDR3 protein: CASSLEGTGVYEAFF

clone size: once
D gene: TRBD2
J gene: TRBJ2-3
V gene: TRBV7-2
CDR3 DNA: TGTGCCAGCAGCTATTCAGGGAGGGCCGCAGATACGCAGTATTTT
CDR3 protein: CASSYSGRAADTQYF

clone size: few
D gene: TRBD1
J gene: TRBJ1-1
V gene: TRBV29-1
CDR3 DNA: TGCAGCGTTGCACTCCGGGACAGGGGAACTGAAGCTTTCTTT
CDR3 protein: CSVALRDRGTEAFF

clone size: NA
D gene: NA
J gene: TRBJ2-5
V gene: TRBV7-9
CDR3 DNA: TGTGCCAGCAGCCCCCTTGGGGGAGGAGAGACCCAGTACTTC
CDR3 protein: CASSPLGGGETQYF

clone size: NA
D gene: NA
J gene: TRBJ1-5
V gene: TRBV28
CDR3 DNA: TGTGCCAGCAGCGAACAGGATCAGCCCCAGCATTTT
CDR3 protein: CASSEQDQPQHF

clone size: NA
D gene: NA
J gene: TRBJ1-2
V gene: TRBV5-1
CDR3 DNA: TGCGCCAGCAGCTTGGAGACAGTAAACTATGGCTACACCTTC
CDR3 protein: CASSLETVNYGYTF

clone size: NA
D gene: TRBD2
J gene: TRBJ2-5
V gene: TRBV19
CDR3 DNA: TGTGCCAGTAGCTACCAGGGAGGGGAGACCCAGTACTTC
CDR3 protein: CASSYQGGETQYF

clone size: NA
D gene: NA
J gene: TRBJ1-3
V gene: TRBV5-4
CDR3 DNA: TGTGCCAGCAGCGAGGGGGTTACTCATGGAAACACCATATATTTT
CDR3 protein: CASSEGVTHGNTIYF

clone size: NA
D gene: TRBD2
J gene: TRBJ2-3
V gene: TRBV7-9
CDR3 DNA: TGTGCCAGCAGACGGACTAGCGGGGTTGCAGATACGCAGTATTTT
CDR3 protein: CASRRTSGVADTQYF

clone size: NA
D gene: NA
J gene: TRBJ2-2
V gene: TRBV27
CDR3 DNA: TGTGCCAGCAGTTTAGGTGGGGGGGCCCTTACCGGGGAGCTGTTTTTT
CDR3 protein: CASSLGGGALTGELFF

clone size: NA
D gene: NA
J gene: TRBJ2-5
V gene: TRBV15
CDR3 DNA: TGTGCCACCAGCAGAGATAGGCGGGCCCGGGAGACCCAGTACTTC
CDR3 protein: CATSRDRRARETQYF

clone size: NA
D gene: TRBD1
J gene: TRBJ1-4
V gene: TRBV28
CDR3 DNA: TGTGCCAGCACCCGTAGGACAGGGGCGGGTGAAAAACTGTTTTTT
CDR3 protein: CASTRRTGAGEKLFF

clone size: few
D gene: NA
J gene: TRBJ1-5
V gene: TRBV7-2
CDR3 DNA: TGTGCCAGCAGCTTAGCTCGGGACAAGAATCAGCCCCAGCATTTT
CDR3 protein: CASSLARDKNQPQHF

clone size: once
D gene: NA
J gene: TRBJ2-7
V gene: TRBV5-6
CDR3 DNA: TGTGCCAGCGGATTGGCTCCATACTCTTTCTACGAGCAGTACTTC
CDR3 protein: CASGLAPYSFYEQYF

clone size: NA
D gene: NA
J gene: TRBJ2-2
V gene: TRBV28
CDR3 DNA: TGTGCCAGCAGTTTCGGGAACACCGGGGAGCTGTTTTTT
CDR3 protein: CASSFGNTGELFF

clone size: NA
D gene: TRBD1
J gene: TRBJ1-2
V gene: TRBV5-6
CDR3 DNA: TGTGCCAGCAGCCCGGGACAGAACTATGGCTACACCTTC
CDR3 protein: CASSPGQNYGYTF

clone size: NA
D gene: TRBD1
J gene: TRBJ1-1
V gene: TRBV2
CDR3 DNA: TGTGCCAGCAGTGACAGGGGGCCCACTGAAGCTTTCTTT
CDR3 protein: CASSDRGPTEAFF

clone size: NA
D gene: NA
J gene: TRBJ1-2
V gene: TRBV27
CDR3 DNA: TGTGCCAGCAGTTTAATCTACCGAACCAGGGCCTATGGCTACACCTTC
CDR3 protein: CASSLIYRTRAYGYTF

clone size: NA
D gene: TRBD1
J gene: TRBJ2-1
V gene: TRBV7-3
CDR3 DNA: TGTGCCAGCAGCCTCACCGGGACAGATCCATACAATGAGCAGTTCTTC
CDR3 protein: CASSLTGTDPYNEQFF

clone size: few
D gene: NA
J gene: TRBJ2-5
V gene: TRBV7-2
CDR3 DNA: TGTGCCAGCAGCGTAAGACTCCAAGAGACCCAGTACTTC
CDR3 protein: CASSVRLQETQYF

clone size: NA
D gene: NA
J gene: TRBJ2-3
V gene: TRBV7-8
CDR3 DNA: TGTGCCAGCAGCTTAACCCGAAGCGCGACGCAGTATTTT
CDR3 protein: CASSLTRSATQYF